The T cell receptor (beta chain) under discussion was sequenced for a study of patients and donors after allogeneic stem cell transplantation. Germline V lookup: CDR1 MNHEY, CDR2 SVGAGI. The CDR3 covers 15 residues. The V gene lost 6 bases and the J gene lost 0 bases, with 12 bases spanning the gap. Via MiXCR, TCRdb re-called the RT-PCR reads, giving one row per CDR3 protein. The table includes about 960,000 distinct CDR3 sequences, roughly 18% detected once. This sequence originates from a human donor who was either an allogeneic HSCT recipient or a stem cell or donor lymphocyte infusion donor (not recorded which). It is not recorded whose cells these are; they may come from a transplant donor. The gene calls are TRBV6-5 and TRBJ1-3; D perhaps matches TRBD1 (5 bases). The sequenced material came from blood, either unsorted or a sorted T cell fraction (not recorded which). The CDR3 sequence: CASSYQGLSGNTIYF. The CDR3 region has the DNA TGTGCCAGCAGCTACCAGGGTCTCTCTGGAAACACCATATATTTT.